The 21 T cell receptor beta chains below come from one sample, sequenced in a study of technical replicates of blood from a handful of donors. Profiling relied on immunoSEQ multiplex PCR, and the TCRdb table lists in-frame clones only, not all of them. The profile shows around 84,000 clones, about 92% of them singletons. Sequenced material: T cells isolated from PBMCs. These receptors were obtained from a human donor in good health.

This clone has only a few counts. This sequence joins TRBV11-2 and TRBJ1-1; D uncertain. Trimming removed 5 bases from V and 5 bases from J, with 9 bases in between. CDR1 and CDR2 from the germline V gene are SGHAT and FQNNGV. The CDR3 is 12 residues long. The CDR3 protein is CASSRDGTEAFF. DNA for the CDR3: TGTGCCAGCAGCAGAGACGGGACTGAAGCTTTCTTT.

The rearrangement uses TRBV5-4 and TRBJ2-2; D is unclear. V was cut by 1 base and J by 2 bases, with 6 bases left in between. The CDR3 has 14 residues. CDR1 SGHNT and CDR2 YYREEE come from the germline V gene (reference sequence). CDR3 DNA sequence: TGTGCCAGCAGCTTGAATTCAAACACCGGGGAGCTGTTTTTT. Translated, it gives CASSLNSNTGELFF.

This clone was detected once. This chain joins TRBV28 and TRBJ1-5; 10 bases are a match to TRBD1. Germline trimming cut 2 bases from V and 7 bases from J; bases unmatched to any gene: 5. The length of the CDR3 is 15 residues. Germline V gene sequence: CDR1 MDHEN, CDR2 SYDVKM. CDR3 sequence (DNA): TGTGCCAGCAGTTTAGTGACAGGGGGCCGGCAGCCCCAGCATTTT. It translates to CASSLVTGGRQPQHF.

The chain recombines TRBV7-9 with TRBJ1-4; 10 nucleotides align to TRBD1. CDR1 SEHNR and CDR2 FQNEAQ come from the germline V gene (reference sequence). V shed 0 bases, J shed 10 bases, and the junction held 14 bases outside the gene matches. CDR3 length equals 18 residues. DNA of the CDR3: TGTGCCAGCAGCTTAGCGATTAATGTTGGGACAGGGGTTGGAAAACTGTTTTTT. This translates into CASSLAINVGTGVGKLFF.

The rearrangement uses TRBV5-4 and TRBJ2-7, with no clear D. Between the trimmed V and J ends, which lost 2 bases and 3 bases, there was a span of 12 bases. The CDR3 sequence is 14 residues long. Germline V gene data show CDR1 as SGHNT and CDR2 as YYREEE (reference sequence). The CDR3 is CASSFGLLLYEQYF. CDR3 DNA: TGTGCCAGCAGCTTCGGTCTCCTACTCTACGAGCAGTACTTC.

The rearrangement joins TRBV30 to TRBJ1-1; the D is unclear. This CDR3 has 11 amino acids. The V end lost 6 bases, the J end lost 1 base, and 6 bases lay between the germline ends. Germline V gene lookup returns CDR1 GTSNPN and CDR2 SVGIG (reference sequence). The CDR3 DNA sequence: TGTGCCTGTGAGAAGAACACTGAAGCTTTCTTT. It specifies CACEKNTEAFF.

The V call is TRBV5-4, the J call TRBJ2-5; 7 bases are shared with TRBD2. Germline CDR1 is SGHNT and CDR2 is YYREEE (reference sequence). The J segment lost 4 bases and the V segment lost 4 bases, leaving 7 bases of the junction unmatched. The CDR3 runs to 14 residues. CDR3 protein: CASSPRREGETQYF. In nucleotides, the CDR3 is TGTGCCAGCAGCCCAAGAAGGGAGGGAGAGACCCAGTACTTC.

This clone was seen a single time. The chain recombines TRBV5-1 with TRBJ2-7; 13 nucleotides match TRBD2. The junction had 6 bases not matched to a gene; V was cut back by 4 bases and J by 2 bases. CDR1 is SGHRS and CDR2 is YFSETQ in the germline V gene. CDR3 size: 16 residues. The CDR3 here is CASSPEGLAGTYEQYF. The CDR3 DNA follows: TGCGCCAGCAGCCCGGAGGGACTAGCGGGGACCTACGAGCAGTACTTC.

This chain uses TRBV5-4 with TRBJ2-1, with TRBD2 identical over 11 bases. Germline trimming cut 4 bases from V and 6 bases from J; bases unmatched to any gene: 9. This CDR3 region has 16 residues. Germline V gene data show CDR1 as SGHNT and CDR2 as YYREEE (reference sequence). The CDR3 DNA sequence: TGTGCCAGCAGCACGGTAGCGGGGGGGCTTTCCAATGAGCAGTTCTTC. Encoded protein: CASSTVAGGLSNEQFF.

The gene calls are TRBV5-5 and TRBJ1-1; 7 nucleotides match TRBD1. The V segment lost 5 bases and the J segment 4 bases; nucleotides outside the gene matches: 5. The CDR3 runs 13 residues. Germline assignment: CDR1 SGHKS and CDR2 YYEKEE (reference sequence). CDR3 nucleotides: TGTGCCAGCAGATTCGACAGGGTCACTGAAGCTTTCTTT. The encoded protein is CASRFDRVTEAFF.

The chain recombines TRBV10-3 with TRBJ2-3; D gene uncertain. Germline CDR1 is ENHRY and CDR2 is SYGVKD. Trimming stripped 2 bases from V and 1 base from J, with 13 bases between. This CDR3 comprises 16 residues. The CDR3 region is CAISEPSFYGTDTQYF. As DNA, the CDR3 is TGTGCCATCAGTGAGCCGAGCTTTTACGGCACAGATACGCAGTATTTT.

The chain combines TRBV19 with TRBJ2-7; weak D call: TRBD2 (5 bases). From germline, CDR1 is LNHDA and CDR2 SQIVND (reference sequence). This CDR3 contains 15 residues. V shed 3 bases and J shed 0 bases, with 12 bases lying between them. CDR3 coding DNA: TGTGCCAGTAGTATGGGCCTAGCTCGCTCCTACGAGCAGTACTTC. It codes for CASSMGLARSYEQYF.

This rearrangement joins TRBV11-3 to TRBJ2-7; D might be TRBD1 (5 bases). The V end was cut by 1 base, the J end by 4 bases, with 17 bases between. Per the germline V gene, CDR1 is SGHNT and CDR2 is YENEEA. The CDR3 sequence is 16 residues long. Written as DNA, the CDR3 is TGTGCCAGCAGCTTAGTCGAGGCAGGGAATTGGTACGAGCAGTACTTC. As protein: CASSLVEAGNWYEQYF.

The V and J genes are TRBV27 and TRBJ2-5, with D maybe TRBD1 (6 bases). The V gene lost 7 bases and the J gene lost 5 bases, with 23 bases spanning the gap. CDR3 size: 16 residues. CDR1 is MNHEY, CDR2 SMNVEV, per germline (reference sequence). The CDR3, as DNA: TGTGCCAGCACCCGTGAGGGGACACCGTTCGGGGAGACCCAGTACTTC. Amino acids: CASTREGTPFGETQYF.

This CDR3 reads CARSFPGQNNSSNQPQHF. CDR3 DNA: TGTGCCAGAAGCTTTCCGGGACAAAACAACTCTAGCAATCAGCCCCAGCATTTT. The V and J genes are TRBV5-3 and TRBJ1-5, with D tentatively TRBD1 (6 bases). TRBV5-3 is annotated as an ORF whose role is uncertain. The CDR3 runs 18 residues. The V gene lost 2 bases and the J gene lost 0 bases, with 18 bases spanning the gap.

The rearrangement joins TRBV7-2 to TRBJ2-7; possibly TRBD2 for D (6 bases). The V gene lost 0 bases and the J gene lost 2 bases, with 8 bases spanning the gap. The CDR3 is made up of 14 amino acids. The germline gives CDR1 SGHTA, CDR2 FQGNSA. As DNA, the CDR3 is TGTGCCAGCAGCTTAGCGGGGGGTACCTACGAGCAGTACTTC. This translates into CASSLAGGTYEQYF.

The V call is TRBV18, the J call TRBJ2-1, with a tentative D call TRBD2 (6 bases). Germline loops: CDR1 KGHSH, CDR2 LQKENI. V was cut by 3 bases and J by 8 bases, with 11 bases left in between. The CDR3 loop spans 13 amino acids. CDR3: CASSPSLADEQFF. The CDR3 DNA sequence: TGTGCCAGCTCACCTTCACTAGCCGATGAGCAGTTCTTC.

This sequence joins TRBV30 and TRBJ1-3; possibly TRBD1 for D (6 bases). The CDR3 sequence is 20 residues long. CDR1 is GTSNPN and CDR2 is SVGIG in the germline V gene (reference sequence). Trimming cost V 0 bases and J 0 bases, with 24 bases left between them. CDR3 protein: CAWSVLGINLDRFSGNTIYF. The CDR3 coding sequence is TGTGCCTGGAGTGTATTAGGAATAAACCTCGACAGGTTCTCTGGAAACACCATATATTTT.

The rearrangement joins TRBV30 to TRBJ2-1; no clear D. CDR3 size: 12 residues. V was shortened by 1 base and J by 5 bases, with 6 bases between the two germline ends. In germline, CDR1 is GTSNPN, CDR2 SVGIG (reference sequence). CDR3 sequence (DNA): TGTGCCTGGAGTGCACAAGACAATGAGCAGTTCTTC. It is translated as CAWSAQDNEQFF.

This clone was seen once. The chain has TRBV14 and TRBJ2-7, with 7 bases matching TRBD2. V was clipped by 1 base and J by 9 bases; unmatched bases: 9. Germline lookup yields CDR1 SGHDN and CDR2 FVKESK. The CDR3 totals 14 residues. The CDR3: CASSQGGGLRVQYF. The CDR3 region has the DNA TGTGCCAGCAGCCAAGGCGGGGGTCTCCGGGTGCAGTACTTC. Supplemented by reference TRBV14 and TRBJ2-7, the full variable domain reads EAGVTQFPSHSVIEKGQTVTLRCDPISGHDNLYWYRRVMGKEIKFLLHFVKESKQDESGMPNNRFLAERTGGTYSTLKVQPAELEDSGVYFCASSQGGGLRVQYFGPGTRLTVT.

The CDR3 is CASSLAPRQGAQETQYF. The CDR3 DNA follows: TGTGCCAGCAGCTTAGCCCCCCGACAGGGGGCCCAAGAGACCCAGTACTTC. The J gene is TRBJ2-5, the V gene TRBV7-8; 10 bases align to TRBD1. This CDR3 is built from 17 residues. From germline, CDR1 is SGHVS and CDR2 FQNEAQ. The V gene end was trimmed by 0 bases and the J gene end by 1 base; junction bases not matched to a gene: 5.